This T cell receptor beta chain was observed in a study of blood T cell repertoires in COVID-19. The protocol was immunoSEQ multiplex PCR, while the TCRdb copy is restricted to in-frame clones and leaves out a portion. The table has about 72,000 clones, around 85% seen once. This clonotype was obtained from a woman of 80 years or more with active or convalescent COVID-19. The source material was peripheral blood.

This chain's CDR3 is CASSPRGDTEAFF. The CDR3 DNA is TGTGCCAGCTCACCCCGGGGGGACACTGAAGCTTTCTTT. The V gene is TRBV18, the J gene TRBJ1-1; D is perhaps TRBD1 (5 bases). The CDR3 has 13 amino acids. V was pared by 3 bases and J by 3 bases, with 8 bases between. Germline CDR1 KGHSH, CDR2 LQKENI.